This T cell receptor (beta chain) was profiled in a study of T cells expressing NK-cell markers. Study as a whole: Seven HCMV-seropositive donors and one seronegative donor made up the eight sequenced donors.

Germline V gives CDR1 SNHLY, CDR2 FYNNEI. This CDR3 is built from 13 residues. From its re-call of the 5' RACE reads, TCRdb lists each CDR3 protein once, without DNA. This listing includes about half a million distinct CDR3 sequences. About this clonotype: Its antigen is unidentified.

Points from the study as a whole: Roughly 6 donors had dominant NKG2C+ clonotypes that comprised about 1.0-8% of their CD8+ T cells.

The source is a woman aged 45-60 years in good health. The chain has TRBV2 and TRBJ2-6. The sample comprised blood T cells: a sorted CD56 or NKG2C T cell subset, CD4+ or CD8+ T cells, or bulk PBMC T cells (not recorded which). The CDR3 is CASSGIGANVLTF.